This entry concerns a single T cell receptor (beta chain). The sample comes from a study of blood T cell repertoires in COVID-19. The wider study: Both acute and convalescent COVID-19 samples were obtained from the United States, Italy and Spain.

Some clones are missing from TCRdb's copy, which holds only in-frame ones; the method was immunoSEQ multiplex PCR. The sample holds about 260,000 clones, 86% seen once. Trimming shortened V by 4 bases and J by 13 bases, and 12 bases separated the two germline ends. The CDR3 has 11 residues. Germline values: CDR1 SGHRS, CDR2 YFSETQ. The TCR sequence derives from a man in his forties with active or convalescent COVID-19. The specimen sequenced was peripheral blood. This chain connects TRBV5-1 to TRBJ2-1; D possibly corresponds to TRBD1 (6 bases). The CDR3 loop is CASSLRDIQFF. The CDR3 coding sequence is TGCGCCAGCAGCCTTCGGGACATACAGTTCTTC.